This T cell receptor (beta chain) derives from a study of shared clonotypes between healthy human individuals. Points from the study as a whole: Some naive CD4 clonotypes, 4% to 6%, turned up in common across a few donors. All-four-donor shared clonotypes had higher generation probabilities than non-shared clonotypes did.

Only Caucasian adults living in Nashville, Tennessee made up the donor group. In the source study's methods: ImmunoSEQ junction-only sequences lacked quality scores, so their filtering differed. Repertoires were generated with immunoSEQ multiplex PCR, while TCRdb's copy carries only in-frame clones and drops some. V and J calls and clone size are those listed in that table; D and trimming were worked out from the DNA. The table includes about 320,000 clones, more than 75% detected once. A remark on this clone: Its specificity is not known.

Per the germline V gene, CDR1 is MGHRA and CDR2 is YSYEKL. The CDR3 is 15 amino acids. V gave up 3 bases and J gave up 4 bases; unmatched junction bases: 6. The V gene is TRBV4-1, the J gene TRBJ2-5, with TRBD1 matching over 9 bases. The TCR sequence derives from a man between 18 and 29 years old in good health. Sequenced: memory CD8+ T cells sorted from blood. Subset noted: CD45RO+ cells pooled with CCR7-negative TemRA cells. The CDR3 loop reads CASSHGQGRRETQYF. The CDR3 region has the DNA TGCGCCAGCAGCCACGGACAGGGGAGACGAGAGACCCAGTACTTC.